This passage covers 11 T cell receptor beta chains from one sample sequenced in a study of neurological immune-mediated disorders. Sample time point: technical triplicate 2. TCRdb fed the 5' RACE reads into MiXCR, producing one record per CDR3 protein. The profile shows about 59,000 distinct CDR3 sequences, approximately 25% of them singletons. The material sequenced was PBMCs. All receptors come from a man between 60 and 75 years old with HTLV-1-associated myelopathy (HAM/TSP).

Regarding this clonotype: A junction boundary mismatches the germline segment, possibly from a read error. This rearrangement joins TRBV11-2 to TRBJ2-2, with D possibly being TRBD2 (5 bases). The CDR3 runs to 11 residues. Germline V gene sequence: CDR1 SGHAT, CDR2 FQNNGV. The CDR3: CAGSLAGELFF. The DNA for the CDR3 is TGTGCCGGCAGCTTAGCGGGGGAGCTGTTTTTT.

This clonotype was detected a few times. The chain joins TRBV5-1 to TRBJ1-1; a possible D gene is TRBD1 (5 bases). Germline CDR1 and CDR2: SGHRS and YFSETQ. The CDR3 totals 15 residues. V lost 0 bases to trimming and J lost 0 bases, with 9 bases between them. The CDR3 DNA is TGCGCCAGCAGCTTGGCCGCAGGGATGAACACTGAAGCTTTCTTT. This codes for CASSLAAGMNTEAFF.

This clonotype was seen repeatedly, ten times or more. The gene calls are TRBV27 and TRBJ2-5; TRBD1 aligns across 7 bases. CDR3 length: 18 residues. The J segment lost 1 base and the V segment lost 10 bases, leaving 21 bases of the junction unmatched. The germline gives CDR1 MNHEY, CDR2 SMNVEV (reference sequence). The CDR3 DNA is TGTGCCATCATCCTAACAGGGGACCAGCTTCCCATCCAAGAGACCCAGTACTTC. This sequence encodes CAIILTGDQLPIQETQYF.

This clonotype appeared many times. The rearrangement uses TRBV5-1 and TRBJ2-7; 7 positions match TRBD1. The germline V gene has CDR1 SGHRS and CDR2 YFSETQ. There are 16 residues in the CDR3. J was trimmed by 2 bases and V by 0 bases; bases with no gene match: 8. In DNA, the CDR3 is TGCGCCAGCAGCTTGGACCAGAGGCAGGGGGCCTACGAGCAGTACTTC. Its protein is CASSLDQRQGAYEQYF.

The CDR3 protein is CSARDGGGNQPQHF. The CDR3 DNA is TGCAGTGCTAGAGACGGAGGCGGCAATCAGCCCCAGCATTTT. The genes are TRBV20-1 and TRBJ1-5; D gene unclear. V was trimmed by 0 bases and J by 2 bases, leaving 8 bases between them. From germline, CDR1 is DFQATT and CDR2 SNEGSKA (reference sequence). The CDR3 runs 14 residues.

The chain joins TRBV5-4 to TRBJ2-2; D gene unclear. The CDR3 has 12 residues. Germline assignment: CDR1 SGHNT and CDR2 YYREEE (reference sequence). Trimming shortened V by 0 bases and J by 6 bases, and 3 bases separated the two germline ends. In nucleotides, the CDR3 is TGTGCCAGCAGCTTGGAGGCCGGGGAGCTGTTTTTT. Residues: CASSLEAGELFF.

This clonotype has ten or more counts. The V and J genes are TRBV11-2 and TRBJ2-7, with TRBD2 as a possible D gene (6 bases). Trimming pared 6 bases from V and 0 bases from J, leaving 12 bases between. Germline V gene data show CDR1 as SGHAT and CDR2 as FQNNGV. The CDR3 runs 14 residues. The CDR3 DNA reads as TGTGCCAGCAGGCGGGACTTCGACTCCTACGAGCAGTACTTC. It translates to CASRRDFDSYEQYF.

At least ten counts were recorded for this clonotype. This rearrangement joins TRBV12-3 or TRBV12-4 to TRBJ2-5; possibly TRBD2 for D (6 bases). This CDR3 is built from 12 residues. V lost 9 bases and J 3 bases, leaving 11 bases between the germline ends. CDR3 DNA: TGTGCCAGTAGGACGGGGGAAGAGACCCAGTACTTC. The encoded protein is CASRTGEETQYF.

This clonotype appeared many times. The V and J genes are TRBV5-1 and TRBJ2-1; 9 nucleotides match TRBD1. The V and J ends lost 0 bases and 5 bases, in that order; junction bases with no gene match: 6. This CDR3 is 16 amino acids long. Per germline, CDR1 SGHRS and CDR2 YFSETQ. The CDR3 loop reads CASSLATRTGDNEQFF. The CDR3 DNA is TGCGCCAGCAGCTTGGCAACTCGGACAGGGGACAATGAGCAGTTCTTC.

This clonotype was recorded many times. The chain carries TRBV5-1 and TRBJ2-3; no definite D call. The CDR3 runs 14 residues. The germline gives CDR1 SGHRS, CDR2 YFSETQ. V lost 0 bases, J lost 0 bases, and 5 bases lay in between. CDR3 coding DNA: TGCGCCAGCAGCTTGGGGCAGAGCACAGATACGCAGTATTTT. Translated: CASSLGQSTDTQYF.

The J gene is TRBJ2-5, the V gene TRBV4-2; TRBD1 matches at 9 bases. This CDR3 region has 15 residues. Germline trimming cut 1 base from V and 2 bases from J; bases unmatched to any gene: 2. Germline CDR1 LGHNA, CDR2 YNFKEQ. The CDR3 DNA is TGTGCCAGCAGCCAAGGGGGACAGGGACAAGAGACCCAGTACTTC. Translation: CASSQGGQGQETQYF.